Listed here are 20 T cell receptor beta chains from one sample, sequenced in a study of T cell changes during pregnancy in multiple sclerosis. Sequencing used immunoSEQ multiplex PCR; TCRdb keeps in-frame clones, though not all of them. The sample contains roughly 25,000 clones, more than 75% of which appear only once. Sequences were derived from CD8+ T cells from peripheral blood mononuclear cells, sampled in the first trimester of pregnancy. These receptor sequences come from a female donor in good health, enrolled as a control in a pregnancy study.

This rearrangement joins TRBV4-3 to TRBJ1-2; no definite D call. V was clipped by 0 bases and J by 4 bases, with 9 bases between them. Germline CDR1 and CDR2: LGHNA and YSLEER. The CDR3 length is 14 residues. In DNA, the CDR3 is TGCGCCAGCAGCCAAGATCTCGAAGCCTATGGCTACACCTTC. Translated: CASSQDLEAYGYTF.

This chain connects TRBV29-1 to TRBJ1-2; D gene unclear. This CDR3 region has 10 residues. Germline CDR1 is SQVTM and CDR2 is ANQGSEA. The V end lost 6 bases, the J end lost 6 bases, and 8 bases lay between the germline ends. CDR3 in DNA: TGCAGCGTGATCGGGGATGGCTACACCTTC. This translates into CSVIGDGYTF.

The gene calls are TRBV2 and TRBJ1-5; 11 bases align to TRBD1. CDR3 size: 16 residues. Germline assignment: CDR1 SNHLY and CDR2 FYNNEI. V gave up 7 bases and J gave up 5 bases; unmatched junction bases: 10. The CDR3 DNA sequence: TGTGCCAGCATGAATCCGGGACAGGGGGTCCATCAGCCCCAGCATTTT. It codes for CASMNPGQGVHQPQHF.

This chain connects TRBV15 to TRBJ2-5; D may be TRBD1 (6 bases). CDR3 length: 15 amino acids. The germline V gene encodes CDR1 LNHNV and CDR2 YYDKDF (reference sequence). Between the trimmed V and J ends, which lost 0 bases and 4 bases, there was a span of 12 bases. CDR3 DNA sequence: TGTGCCACCAGCAGAGATCGGCAGGGGCCAGAGACCCAGTACTTC. This sequence encodes CATSRDRQGPETQYF.

The genes are TRBV4-2 and TRBJ2-2, with a weak D call TRBD2 (5 bases). CDR3 size: 15 residues. Germline CDR1 reads LGHNA; CDR2 reads YNFKEQ. The V end was cut by 4 bases, the J end by 9 bases, with 18 bases between. The CDR3, as DNA: TGTGCCAGCAGCCCACTACCCGGGGAGTTCAGGGAGCTGTTTTTT. Protein sequence: CASSPLPGEFRELFF.

The chain joins TRBV5-6 to TRBJ2-7; 7 bases match TRBD1. Per the germline V gene, CDR1 is SGHDT and CDR2 is YYEEEE. The CDR3 is 14 residues long. V trimming: 2 bases; J trimming: 3 bases; junction bases outside the gene matches: 5. The chain's CDR3 is CASSFGTAHYEQYF. CDR3 bases: TGTGCCAGCAGCTTCGGGACAGCCCACTACGAGCAGTACTTC.

The chain combines TRBV7-9 with TRBJ2-3; 10 bases map to TRBD2. The CDR3 loop spans 18 amino acids. The germline CDR1 and CDR2 sequences are SEHNR and FQNEAQ (reference sequence). After removal of 5 bases from V and 3 bases from J, the junction contained 14 bases not matched to a gene. CDR3 DNA sequence: TGTGCCAGCAGCGGTTGGCTAGCGGGGGAGGGACAAACAGATACGCAGTATTTT. It is translated as CASSGWLAGEGQTDTQYF. The variable domain in full, with the rest retrieved from reference TRBV7-9 and TRBJ2-3, is DTGVSQNPRHKITKRGQNVTFRCDPISEHNRLYWYRQTLGQGPEFLTYFQNEAQLEKSRLLSDRFSAERPKGSFSTLEIQRTEQGDSAMYLCASSGWLAGEGQTDTQYFGPGTRLTVL.

CDR3 sequence reads: CASSWVTGPTGELFF. The CDR3 bases are TGTGCCAGCAGTTGGGTGACAGGACCCACCGGGGAGCTGTTTTTT. The J gene is TRBJ2-2, the V gene TRBV27; a weak D match, TRBD1 (6 bases). The CDR3 spans 15 residues. V lost 4 bases, J lost 4 bases, and 13 bases lay in between. CDR1 and CDR2 from the germline V gene are MNHEY and SMNVEV (reference sequence).

This chain uses TRBV12-5 with TRBJ1-5, with 7 bases fitting TRBD1. Germline loops: CDR1 LGHNT, CDR2 FRNRAP. V was clipped by 6 bases and J by 0 bases; unmatched bases: 11. This CDR3 comprises 17 residues. CDR3 sequence reads: CASGLTDRENSNQPQHF. The CDR3 region has the DNA TGTGCTAGTGGACTGACAGACAGGGAGAATAGCAATCAGCCCCAGCATTTT.

In DNA, the CDR3 is TGTGCCAGCAGCTTACGGGACACCGGGGAGCTGTTTTTT. This encodes CASSLRDTGELFF. V and J are TRBV7-9 and TRBJ2-2; D is unclear. CDR1 and CDR2 (germline): SEHNR, FQNEAQ (reference sequence). CDR3 length: 13 amino acids. The V and J ends lost 2 bases and 3 bases respectively, with 4 bases between them.

This chain uses TRBV7-9 with TRBJ1-1; TRBD1 matches at 10 bases. The CDR3 contains 15 residues. Germline V gene data show CDR1 as SEHNR and CDR2 as FQNEAQ (reference sequence). V dropped 5 bases and J dropped 4; count of bases not matched to a gene: 7. The CDR3, as DNA: TGTGCCAGCAGCCCGGACAGGGGGTTTGGCACTGAAGCTTTCTTT. This encodes CASSPDRGFGTEAFF.

The sample holds one count of this clone. The chain recombines TRBV28 with TRBJ1-1; 7 bases match TRBD1. V lost 5 bases and J lost 4; bases outside the gene matches: 16. CDR1 and CDR2 from the germline V gene are MDHEN and SYDVKM. The CDR3 length is 17 residues. The chain's CDR3 is CASSTPGQNKVGTEAFF. CDR3 nucleotide sequence: TGTGCCAGCAGTACGCCGGGACAGAACAAGGTCGGCACTGAAGCTTTCTTT.

This clone has just one count. The genes are TRBV10-3 and TRBJ1-1; D might be TRBD1 (6 bases). In germline, CDR1 is ENHRY, CDR2 SYGVKD. The CDR3 spans 17 residues. The V and J ends lost 1 base and 3 bases respectively, with 18 bases between them. As DNA, the CDR3 is TGTGCCATCAGTGAGTTGTTTCTTACAGGGTGGGACACTGAAGCTTTCTTT. It yields the protein CAISELFLTGWDTEAFF.

This clone was counted once. This chain uses TRBV27 with TRBJ2-5; the D gene is possibly TRBD1 (6 bases). Germline loops: CDR1 MNHEY, CDR2 SMNVEV (reference sequence). V was shortened by 3 bases and J by 7 bases, with 15 bases between the two germline ends. The CDR3 covers 14 residues. CDR3 nucleotide sequence: TGTGCCAGCAGTTTGGGTGGGGGCGCGGGGACCCAGTACTTC. Translation gives CASSLGGGAGTQYF.

The chain uses TRBV5-8 and TRBJ2-7; 9 bases fit TRBD1. This CDR3 has 15 residues. With V trimmed by 3 bases and J by 7 bases, 11 bases remained unmatched. Germline loops: CDR1 SGHTS, CDR2 YDEGEE. The CDR3 coding sequence is TGTGCCAGCAGCTCCCCCGGGACAGGGCAGACAGAGCAGTACTTC. It yields the protein CASSSPGTGQTEQYF. The full variable domain, its missing parts supplied by reference TRBV5-8 and TRBJ2-7, is EAGVTQSPTHLIKTRGQQATLRCSPISGHTSVYWYQQALGLGLQFLLWYDEGEERNRGNFPPRFSGRQFPNYSSELNVNALELEDSALYLCASSSPGTGQTEQYFGPGTRLTVT.

CDR3 region: CASSQDSSRMYNEQFF. For the CDR3, the DNA is TGCGCCAGCAGCCAGGACAGCTCTAGGATGTACAATGAGCAGTTCTTC. The rearrangement uses TRBV4-1 and TRBJ2-1, with D possibly being TRBD1 (6 bases). Per the germline V gene, CDR1 is MGHRA and CDR2 is YSYEKL. This CDR3 has 16 amino acids. The V end lost 3 bases, the J end lost 4 bases, and 16 bases lay between the germline ends.

The chain couples TRBV19 to TRBJ1-1; D call uncertain. V was pared by 5 bases and J by 2 bases, with 12 bases between. The CDR3 is 14 amino acids. Germline V gene lookup returns CDR1 LNHDA and CDR2 SQIVND (reference sequence). The DNA for the CDR3 is TGTGCCAGTAGTGCTGAAAGGAGAAACACTGAAGCTTTCTTT. Amino acid sequence: CASSAERRNTEAFF.

The J gene is TRBJ2-1, the V gene TRBV5-6, with D possibly matching TRBD2 (5 bases). Germline V lookup: CDR1 SGHDT, CDR2 YYEEEE. V dropped 2 bases and J dropped 8 bases, with 20 bases sitting between them. The length of the CDR3 is 16 residues. In nucleotides, the CDR3 is TGTGCCAGCAGCTTCGGGGTGTCGGGTTGGTTGGATGAGCAGTTCTTC. It is translated as CASSFGVSGWLDEQFF.

The chain combines TRBV6-4 with TRBJ1-2; D ambiguous. V was shortened by 3 bases and J by 6 bases, with 11 bases between the two germline ends. The CDR3 runs to 13 residues. From germline, CDR1 is MRHNA and CDR2 SNTAGT. The CDR3 DNA reads as TGTGCCAGCAGTGAATCCGGGAGTAATGGCTACACCTTC. This sequence encodes CASSESGSNGYTF.

V and J are TRBV4-3 and TRBJ1-3; 8 bases agree with TRBD1. The trim removed 4 bases at V and 2 bases at J, leaving 19 bases unmatched. Germline CDR1 reads LGHNA; CDR2 reads YSLEER. The CDR3 extends over 20 amino acids. The CDR3 coding sequence is TGCGCCAGCAGCCCCCTCGGACAGGGAAGCCACTCTGGGGCTGGAAACACCATATATTTT. It codes for CASSPLGQGSHSGAGNTIYF.